This record concerns one T cell receptor (beta chain) sequence. While infection was still active, Seattle patients were enrolled and then followed longitudinally. Germline V lookup: CDR1 LGHNA, CDR2 YSLEER. After removal of 4 bases from V and 1 base from J, the junction contained 7 bases not matched to a gene. The CDR3 length is 16 residues. Authors' data handling: Amplification from reference gene primers served as the basis for estimated nucleated cell counts. Method: immunoSEQ multiplex PCR; TCRdb's copy keeps in-frame clones and lacks some. D and trimming were read from the DNA, whereas the V and J calls and clone size are those reported in that table. The sample consists of approximately 150,000 clones, approximately 85% of them appearing once. The source of the sample is a study of blood T cell repertoires in COVID-19. Study-level background: The United States, Italy and Spain were the sources of the acute and convalescent COVID-19 samples. PBMCs, B-cell-depleted T cells, or T cells were the source of the cDNA or gDNA that made up the material.

Source material: peripheral blood. The clonotype originates from a woman aged 55-69 years with COVID-19, enrolled during active disease. The chain combines TRBV4-3 with TRBJ1-1; 9 bases line up with TRBD1. The chain's CDR3 is CASSLTGGVGNTEAFF. For the CDR3, the DNA is TGCGCCAGCAGCCTTACAGGGGGCGTCGGGAACACTGAAGCTTTCTTT.